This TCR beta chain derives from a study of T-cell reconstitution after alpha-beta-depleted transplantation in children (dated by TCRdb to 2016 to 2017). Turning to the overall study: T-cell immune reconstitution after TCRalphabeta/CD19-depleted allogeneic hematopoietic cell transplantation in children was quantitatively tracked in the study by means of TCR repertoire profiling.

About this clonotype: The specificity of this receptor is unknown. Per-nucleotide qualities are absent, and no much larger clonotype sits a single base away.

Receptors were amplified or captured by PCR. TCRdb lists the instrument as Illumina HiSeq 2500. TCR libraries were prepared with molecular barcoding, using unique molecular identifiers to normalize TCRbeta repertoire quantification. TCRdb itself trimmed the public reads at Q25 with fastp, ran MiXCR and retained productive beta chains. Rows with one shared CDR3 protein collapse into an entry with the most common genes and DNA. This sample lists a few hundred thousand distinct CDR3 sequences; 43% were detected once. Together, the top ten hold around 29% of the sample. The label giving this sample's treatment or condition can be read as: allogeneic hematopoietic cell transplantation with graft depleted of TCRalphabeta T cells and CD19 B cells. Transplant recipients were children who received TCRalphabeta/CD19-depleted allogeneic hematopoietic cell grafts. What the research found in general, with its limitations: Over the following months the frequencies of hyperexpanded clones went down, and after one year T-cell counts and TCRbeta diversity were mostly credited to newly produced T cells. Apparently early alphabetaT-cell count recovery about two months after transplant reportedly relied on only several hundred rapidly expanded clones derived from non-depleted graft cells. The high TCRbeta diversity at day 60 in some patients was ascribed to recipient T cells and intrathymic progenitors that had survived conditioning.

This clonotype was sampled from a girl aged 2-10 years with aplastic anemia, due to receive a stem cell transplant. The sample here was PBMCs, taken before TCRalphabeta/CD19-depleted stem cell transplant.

The sequence in DNA is TGTGCCAGCAGCGTCCGGACTAGCGGCCCCCGGTCCTACGAGCAGTACTTC. The encoded protein is CASSVRTSGPRSYEQYF. The sequence links TRBV9 to TRBJ2-7, with 10 bases matching TRBD2. Inclusive of the bounding cysteine and phenylalanine, the CDR3 is 17 residues long. The sequence is cut down to CDR3 DNA, 51 bases in frame from base 1. V loses 2 bases at its end and J loses 1 base; junction bases beyond the gene matches: 9. From a lookup of the germline V gene, CDR1 and CDR2 are SGDLS and YYNGEE. With all but the CDR3 taken from the reference TRBV9 and TRBJ2-7 genes, the full variable domain is: DSGVTQTPKHLITATGQRVTLRCSPRSGDLSVYWYQQSLDQGLQFLIQYYNGEERAKGNILERFSAQQFPDLHSELNLSSLELGDSALYFCASSVRTSGPRSYEQYFGPGTRLTVT.